This paragraph reports one TCR beta chain. Its matching antigen is unknown. A single record per CDR3 protein comes from TCRdb applying MiXCR to the 5' RACE reads. Found here are about 10,000 distinct CDR3 sequences, 9% to 15% of them singletons; the top ten hold more than 9%. The time point here: sample taken at primary tumor resection. The sample is drawn from a study of spatial heterogeneity in lung cancer. With 5 bases clipped from V and 7 bases from J, the junction kept 9 bases outside the gene matches. Germline V gives CDR1 MNHEY, CDR2 SVGAGI. The CDR3 has 16 amino acids. Study findings and constraints: Higher tumor mutation counts went along with higher counts of expanded intratumoral alpha and beta TCRs.

The sample in question was lung tumor tissue, obtained at surgery. V is TRBV6-5 and J is TRBJ2-1; TRBD2 aligns across 12 bases. This TCR derives from a male donor with early-stage non-small cell lung cancer. The CDR3 bases are TGTGCCAGCAGTCGCGCGACTAGCGGGGGATCGAATGAGCAGTTCTTC. Protein product: CASSRATSGGSNEQFF.